Listed below are T cell receptor beta chains from one sample, sequenced in a study of OX40 agonist ivuxolimab in advanced cancers. Method: immunoSEQ multiplex PCR; TCRdb's copy keeps in-frame clones and lacks some. Of 90,000 to 100,000 clones in the sample, approximately 83% are singletons; the top ten hold about 1.5%. This specimen consisted of CD4+ or CD8+ T cells sorted from blood, obtained in a trial of the OX40 agonist ivuxolimab. These receptors were taken from an adult with an advanced solid tumor such as melanoma, head and neck, liver or kidney cancer. Both conserved end residues are part of each CDR3. D genes are given only for firm matches. Clone sizes are given selectively: once, few, many, or a class where the clone is expanded.

TRBV7-2	TRBJ2-2	.	.	TGTGCCAGCACAAGGGGAAGGGGCACCGGGGAGCTGTTTTTT	CASTRGRGTGELFF
TRBV18	TRBJ1-2	.	.	TGTGCCAGCTCGCAGCAGGGCTACTATGGCTACACCTTC	CASSQQGYYGYTF
TRBV6-5	TRBJ2-7	.	.	TGTGCCAGCAGTTACTCGGCTAAGGGCTCCTACGAGCAGTACTTC	CASSYSAKGSYEQYF
TRBV15	TRBJ2-7	.	TRBD1	TGTGCCACCAGGGCAAGACAGGGGAGCGCAGTGGAGCAGTACTTC	CATRARQGSAVEQYF
TRBV9	TRBJ2-3	.	.	TGTGCCAGCAGCGGCGGGCTAGGAGGCGATACGCAGTATTTT	CASSGGLGGDTQYF
TRBV12-5	TRBJ1-2	few	TRBD1	TGTGCTAGTGGTGGGCGACAGGGGTCCCTTTATGGCTACACCTTC	CASGGRQGSLYGYTF
TRBV6-5	TRBJ1-6	few	.	TGTGCCAGCAGCCGGTCGACAGTCCCCTCGCCCCTCCACTTT	CASSRSTVPSPLHF
TRBV7-9	TRBJ2-3	.	.	TGTGCCAGCAGCTTAGTCGCAGCAGATACGCAGTATTTT	CASSLVAADTQYF
TRBV9	TRBJ2-2	.	TRBD2	TGTGCCAGCAGCGTAAGAACTAGCGGGAGTTCGAACACCGGGGAGCTGTTTTTT	CASSVRTSGSSNTGELFF
TRBV27	TRBJ2-2	.	.	TGTGCCAGCCGGCCTTGGGGCCTACTTTCCGGGGAGCTGTTTTTT	CASRPWGLLSGELFF
TRBV9	TRBJ2-1	.	.	TGTGCCAGCAGCGTATATTGGGCGGGCAATGAGCAGTTCTTC	CASSVYWAGNEQFF
TRBV6-5	TRBJ2-5	.	TRBD1	TGTGCCAGCCGTTCACGGACAGGCACATTGGAGACCCAGTACTTC	CASRSRTGTLETQYF
TRBV6-6	TRBJ2-1	few	TRBD1	TGTGCCAGCAGTTCCAGGGGGCGGTCCTACAATGAGCAGTTCTTC	CASSSRGRSYNEQFF
TRBV5-4	TRBJ2-7	.	.	TGTGCCAGCAGCTTCTTGGGGCGTACTTTCTCCTACGAGCAGTACTTC	CASSFLGRTFSYEQYF
TRBV9	TRBJ2-1	.	.	TGTGCCAGCAGCGTAGGGCTTCCTCCACCCAATGAGCAGTTCTTC	CASSVGLPPPNEQFF
TRBV13	TRBJ2-7	.	TRBD2	TGTGCCAGCAGCTTTCGGGAGGGCGGAAAAGACGAGCAGTACTTC	CASSFREGGKDEQYF
TRBV7-2	TRBJ2-1	.	TRBD2	TGTGCCAGCAGCTCGGGACTAGCGGGGGGTAATGAGCAGTTCTTC	CASSSGLAGGNEQFF
TRBV5-5	TRBJ1-4	few	.	TGTGCCAGCAGCCACGTAAGGGAACATGAAAAACTGTTTTTT	CASSHVREHEKLFF
TRBV29-1	TRBJ2-5	.	.	TGCAGCGTTCAGCGGCAGGGGAGTAAGACCCAGTACTTC	CSVQRQGSKTQYF
TRBV5-1	TRBJ2-3	.	TRBD2	TGCGCCAGCAGCTACGGGGAGGGGACAGATACGCAGTATTTT	CASSYGEGTDTQYF
TRBV7-2	TRBJ1-5	.	TRBD1	TGTGCCAGCAGCTGGACAGGGGGCGCGAATCAGCCCCAGCATTTT	CASSWTGGANQPQHF
TRBV6-5	TRBJ2-7	.	TRBD1	TGTGCCAGCAGTTTAGGGACAGGGGTCAACGAGCAGTACTTC	CASSLGTGVNEQYF
TRBV5-1	TRBJ2-3	.	.	TGCGCCAGCAGCTTGCCCTCCGGGGGAAACACAGATACGCAGTATTTT	CASSLPSGGNTDTQYF
TRBV28	TRBJ1-5	once	.	TGTGCCAGCAGTCCTGACAGCATATTGCCCCAGCATTTT	CASSPDSILPQHF